The 23 T cell receptor beta chains in this list originate from one sample, sequenced in a study of cytomegalovirus exposure and HLA in healthy donors. Clones were read by immunoSEQ multiplex PCR, and TCRdb kept only the in-frame ones, dropping some. The table has 150,000 to 180,000 clones, roughly 90% seen once. Specimen: PBMCs. The receptors were sampled from a man between 18 and 35 years old in good health and CMV-seropositive.

A single count supports this clone. The genes are TRBV4-3 and TRBJ2-7; D is perhaps TRBD2 (5 bases). The V and J ends lost 0 bases and 3 bases respectively, with 12 bases between them. The germline V gene encodes CDR1 LGHNA and CDR2 YSLEER. CDR3 length: 15 amino acids. As DNA, the CDR3 is TGCGCCAGCAGCCAAGATCGAGGAGAGGGCTACGAGCAGTACTTC. It codes for CASSQDRGEGYEQYF.

The genes are TRBV2 and TRBJ1-1; D uncertain. This CDR3 is built from 13 residues. Germline V gene data show CDR1 as SNHLY and CDR2 as FYNNEI. V shed 3 bases and J shed 4 bases, with 9 bases lying between them. For the CDR3, the DNA is TGTGCCAGCAGTGAGAGGTTAATCACTGAAGCTTTCTTT. Amino acid sequence: CASSERLITEAFF.

This sequence joins TRBV5-6 and TRBJ2-7; D unclear. The germline gives CDR1 SGHDT, CDR2 YYEEEE. The V and J ends lost 1 base and 0 bases respectively, with 11 bases between them. The CDR3 runs 15 residues. The CDR3 reads CASSLSLAFSYEQYF. In DNA form, the CDR3 reads TGTGCCAGCAGCTTGAGCCTTGCCTTCTCCTACGAGCAGTACTTC.

This sequence joins TRBV6-6 and TRBJ2-3, with D maybe TRBD2 (6 bases). CDR3 size: 15 residues. The germline V and J ends were trimmed by 7 bases and 2 bases, with 16 bases remaining between them. Germline V gives CDR1 MNHNY, CDR2 SVGAGI (reference sequence). Here the CDR3 reads CASTLGLGPTDTQYF. The CDR3, as DNA: TGTGCCAGCACCCTGGGACTTGGTCCCACAGATACGCAGTATTTT.

This chain connects TRBV7-6 to TRBJ2-1; D might be TRBD1 (5 bases). Per germline, CDR1 SGHVS and CDR2 FNYEAQ. V was cut by 0 bases and J by 1 base, with 7 bases left in between. This CDR3 has 15 amino acids. CDR3 in amino acids: CASSLAGLSYNEQFF. In nucleotides, the CDR3 is TGTGCCAGCAGCTTAGCGGGGCTTTCCTACAATGAGCAGTTCTTC.

The chain has TRBV5-6 and TRBJ1-3, with D possibly TRBD1 on 5 matching bases. This CDR3 contains 15 residues. V was shortened by 0 bases and J by 0 bases, with 7 bases between the two germline ends. Germline V lookup: CDR1 SGHDT, CDR2 YYEEEE. The CDR3 spells CASSLDRSSGNTIYF. The CDR3 DNA reads TGTGCCAGCAGCTTGGACAGGAGCTCTGGAAACACCATATATTTT.

The chain employs TRBV27 and TRBJ2-7; tentatively, D is TRBD2 (6 bases). Between the trimmed V and J ends, which lost 6 bases and 4 bases, there was a span of 13 bases. The CDR3 is 13 residues long. Germline V gives CDR1 MNHEY, CDR2 SMNVEV (reference sequence). The CDR3 nucleotides are TGTGCCAGCAGATGGACGGGAGAATACGAGCAGTACTTC. This translates into CASRWTGEYEQYF.

CDR3 coding DNA: TGTGCCAGCAGCGGGGGGACTAGAAGTGAGCAGTTCTTC. As protein: CASSGGTRSEQFF. The chain is built from TRBV7-3 and TRBJ2-1, with TRBD2 identical over 8 bases. V was clipped by 5 bases and J by 9 bases; unmatched bases: 6. This CDR3 has 13 residues. Per the germline V gene, CDR1 is SGHTA and CDR2 is FQGTGA.

Concerning this clone: Other nucleotide sequences from this sample produce the same CDR3. The chain is built from TRBV5-5 and TRBJ2-7; D is perhaps TRBD1 (5 bases). The germline V gene has CDR1 SGHKS and CDR2 YYEKEE (reference sequence). The CDR3 contains 13 residues. Trimming left V 2 bases short and J 2 bases short, with 8 bases between. CDR3 sequence (DNA): TGTGCCAGCAGCTTTACAGGTACCTACGAGCAGTACTTC. It encodes CASSFTGTYEQYF.

The gene calls are TRBV15 and TRBJ2-7, with 7 bases aligning to TRBD1. V shed 2 bases, J shed 0 bases, and the junction held 7 bases outside the gene matches. The germline gives CDR1 LNHNV, CDR2 YYDKDF (reference sequence). This CDR3 is 16 amino acids long. The DNA of the CDR3 is TGTGCCACCAGCAGATCCCCCCGGGACAGCTCCTACGAGCAGTACTTC. It codes for CATSRSPRDSSYEQYF. The whole variable domain, filled in from reference TRBV15 and TRBJ2-7, reads DAMVIQNPRYQVTQFGKPVTLSCSQTLNHNVMYWYQQKSSQAPKLLFHYYDKDFNNEADTPDNFQSRRPNTSFCFLDIRSPGLGDTAMYLCATSRSPRDSSYEQYFGPGTRLTVT.

The CDR3 loop reads CASTLGTTNEKLFF. As DNA, the CDR3 is TGTGCCAGCACGTTGGGCACAACTAATGAAAAACTGTTTTTT. This chain links TRBV19 with TRBJ1-4; D unclear. CDR3 length: 14 amino acids. CDR1 LNHDA and CDR2 SQIVND come from the germline V gene (reference sequence). The V and J ends lost 9 bases and 0 bases respectively, with 11 bases between them.

This rearrangement joins TRBV4-1 to TRBJ2-7, with D tentatively TRBD1 (6 bases). The CDR3 sequence is 16 residues long. The ends were cut back, 2 bases at V and 3 bases at J, with 17 bases in the middle. Germline CDR1 MGHRA, CDR2 YSYEKL. The CDR3 nucleotides read TGCGCCAGCAGCCAAATGGGGCCCGGGACACTCTACGAGCAGTACTTC. Residues: CASSQMGPGTLYEQYF.

Only one count was recorded for this clone. The V and J genes are TRBV7-2 and TRBJ2-7; the D gene is possibly TRBD2 (5 bases). This CDR3 is 12 amino acids long. Germline V gives CDR1 SGHTA, CDR2 FQGNSA. Between the trimmed V and J ends, which lost 5 bases and 5 bases, there was a span of 10 bases. DNA of the CDR3: TGTGCCAGCAGCCATGTCGGGAACGAGCAGTACTTC. This translates into CASSHVGNEQYF.

V gene TRBV5-1 combines with J gene TRBJ2-3, with D tentatively TRBD1 (5 bases). The ends were cut back, 0 bases at V and 4 bases at J, with 15 bases in the middle. From germline, CDR1 is SGHRS and CDR2 YFSETQ. There are 16 residues in the CDR3. CDR3 sequence reads: CASSLVTQGIPDTQYF. The CDR3 DNA is TGCGCCAGCAGCTTGGTTACCCAGGGTATCCCAGATACGCAGTATTTT.

This clone is a singleton in its sample. The CDR3 reads CAWSFPRDYSYEQYF. The CDR3 DNA is TGTGCCTGGAGTTTTCCTCGGGACTATTCCTACGAGCAGTACTTC. The chain employs TRBV30 and TRBJ2-7, with 7 positions matching TRBD2. Unmatched junction bases numbered 8, after V lost 2 bases and J lost 1 base. The germline gives CDR1 GTSNPN, CDR2 SVGIG (reference sequence). The CDR3 loop spans 15 amino acids.

V is TRBV2 and J is TRBJ2-3, with 9 positions matching TRBD1. V was clipped by 5 bases and J by 1 base; unmatched bases: 1. The CDR3 is 14 residues long. Germline loops: CDR1 SNHLY, CDR2 FYNNEI. CDR3: CASSRDRGTDTQYF. In DNA form, the CDR3 reads TGTGCCAGCAGTAGGGACAGGGGCACAGATACGCAGTATTTT.

This clone was detected only a few times. The V call is TRBV2, the J call TRBJ1-2, with 10 bases fitting TRBD1. Losses at the gene ends were 8 bases for V and 6 bases for J; bases not matched to a gene: 9. Germline V lookup: CDR1 SNHLY, CDR2 FYNNEI. The CDR3 contains 14 residues. The CDR3 DNA sequence: TGTGCCAGCGCCCGACAGGGGGCGATGGATGGCTACACCTTC. Its translation: CASARQGAMDGYTF.

This chain connects TRBV5-1 to TRBJ1-2; 9 bases map to TRBD1. The CDR3 is made up of 14 amino acids. The germline V gene encodes CDR1 SGHRS and CDR2 YFSETQ. V shed 3 bases and J 4 bases; nucleotides not matched to a gene: 4. In nucleotides, the CDR3 is TGCGCCAGCAGCTCCCGACAGGGGGGCTATGGCTACACCTTC. Amino acid sequence: CASSSRQGGYGYTF.

The rearrangement joins TRBV6-5 to TRBJ1-3, with a possible D match to TRBD1 (6 bases). Germline CDR1 and CDR2: MNHEY and SVGAGI. V lost 3 bases and J lost 0, with 9 bases in between. CDR3 length: 15 residues. In DNA, the CDR3 is TGTGCCAGCAGTTATTCAGGGGCCTCTGGAAACACCATATATTTT. This encodes CASSYSGASGNTIYF.

This sequence joins TRBV11-3 and TRBJ2-2, with D possibly being TRBD1 (6 bases). This CDR3 is 16 amino acids long. From germline, CDR1 is SGHNT and CDR2 YENEEA. V shed 5 bases and J shed 0 bases, with 13 bases lying between them. The CDR3 reads CASSPRQAANTGELFF. Here the CDR3 DNA reads TGTGCCAGCAGCCCGCGACAGGCCGCGAACACCGGGGAGCTGTTTTTT.

The CDR3 here is CASSLGRGNQETQYF. CDR3 sequence (DNA): TGTGCCAGCAGTTTAGGGCGGGGTAACCAAGAGACCCAGTACTTC. The chain carries TRBV27 and TRBJ2-5; D might be TRBD2 (6 bases). V was clipped by 2 bases and J by 0 bases, with 10 bases between them. The CDR3 runs to 15 residues. Germline-derived CDR1 and CDR2 are MNHEY and SMNVEV (reference sequence).

The chain employs TRBV5-1 and TRBJ2-1; 9 bases align to TRBD1. Germline CDR1 and CDR2: SGHRS and YFSETQ. This CDR3 contains 16 residues. With 0 bases clipped from V and 4 bases from J, the junction kept 5 bases outside the gene matches. The CDR3 bases are TGCGCCAGCAGCTTGGTAGGGACAGGGCAGTACAATGAGCAGTTCTTC. As protein: CASSLVGTGQYNEQFF.

The chain uses TRBV9 and TRBJ1-2; 8 nucleotides line up with TRBD1. CDR1 and CDR2 (germline): SGDLS, YYNGEE. The CDR3 consists of 14 residues. Trimming at V came to 0 bases and at J to 6 bases, leaving 4 bases not matched to a gene. The chain's CDR3 is CASSVEGTGHGYTF. CDR3 bases: TGTGCCAGCAGCGTAGAAGGGACAGGTCATGGCTACACCTTC.